These 29 T cell receptor beta chains originate from one sample sequenced in a study of breast tumors, draining lymph nodes, adjacent tissues. The lymph nodes were axillary draining lymph nodes from breast cancer patients. TCRdb passed the multiplex PCR reads through MiXCR, listing each CDR3 protein once. Here the sample spans fewer than 300,000 distinct CDR3 sequences, approximately 30% being singletons. Sequencing input: axillary lymph node tissue. The receptors were sampled from a female donor with breast cancer. Some clones in this sample may be carry-over from other donors' samples.

There are many counts of this clonotype. The V call is TRBV30, the J call TRBJ1-5; TRBD1 matches 8 bases. CDR3 size: 17 residues. V was pared by 2 bases and J by 2 bases, with 11 bases of the junction left unmatched. Per the germline V gene, CDR1 is GTSNPN and CDR2 is SVGIG (reference sequence). DNA of the CDR3: TGTGCCTGGAGTAAGGCAGGGGGCGTGTTGGGCAATCAGCCCCAGCATTTT. This gives the protein CAWSKAGGVLGNQPQHF.

This clonotype was found many times. An end of the junction does not agree with germline; a read error may underlie this. The rearrangement joins TRBV19 to TRBJ1-6, with a possible D match to TRBD1 (6 bases). The CDR3 runs 15 residues. Germline-derived CDR1 and CDR2 are LNHDA and SQIVND (reference sequence). The chain's CDR3 is CASRSSGAGRSPPHF. The CDR3 DNA follows: TGTGCCAGTAGGTCATCGGGGGCAGGTCGTTCACCCCCCCACTTT.

This clonotype was observed a single time. The chain carries TRBV9 and TRBJ2-2, with D unresolved. CDR3 length: 11 amino acids. Trimming took off 6 bases at V and 7 bases at J, with 7 bases between the two ends. Per the germline V gene, CDR1 is SGDLS and CDR2 is YYNGEE. CDR3 loop: CASTLSGELFF. DNA of the CDR3: TGTGCCAGCACCCTAAGCGGGGAGCTGTTTTTT. Filled out from reference TRBV9 and TRBJ2-2, the complete variable domain reads DSGVTQTPKHLITATGQRVTLRCSPRSGDLSVYWYQQSLDQGLQFLIQYYNGEERAKGNILERFSAQQFPDLHSELNLSSLELGDSALYFCASTLSGELFFGEGSRLTVL.

This clonotype was seen repeatedly, ten times or more. V gene TRBV6-5 combines with J gene TRBJ2-7; no clear D. Germline V gives CDR1 MNHEY, CDR2 SVGAGI. This CDR3 region has 14 residues. Between the trimmed V and J ends, which lost 4 bases and 0 bases, there was a span of 10 bases. The CDR3 reads CASSLAESSYEQYF. DNA for the CDR3: TGTGCCAGCAGTTTGGCGGAGAGCTCCTACGAGCAGTACTTC.

The genes are TRBV6-2 or TRBV6-3 and TRBJ2-2; D is unresolved. The CDR3 loop spans 12 amino acids. The V gene's germline CDR1 is MNHEY and CDR2 SVGEGT. Trimming stripped 5 bases from V and 5 bases from J, with 6 bases between. CDR3 sequence: CASSHTTGELFF. The CDR3 bases are TGTGCCAGCAGTCACACTACCGGGGAGCTGTTTTTT.

This clonotype appeared many times. V is TRBV29-1 and J is TRBJ2-1; D could derive from TRBD1 or TRBD2 (5 bases each). The CDR3 runs 13 residues. Germline V gene sequence: CDR1 SQVTM, CDR2 ANQGSEA. V lost 3 bases to trimming and J lost 3 bases, with 9 bases between them. The DNA for the CDR3 is TGCAGCGTTGAGGGACGGGTCTACAATGAGCAGTTCTTC. It specifies CSVEGRVYNEQFF.

The chain links TRBV7-2 to TRBJ1-1; D not resolved. The CDR3 spans 13 residues. Germline CDR1 SGHTA, CDR2 FQGNSA. The V gene lost 5 bases and the J gene lost 1 base, with 8 bases spanning the gap. CDR3 DNA: TGTGCCAGCAGCGCGGGAAGGAACACTGAAGCTTTCTTT. It specifies CASSAGRNTEAFF.

Many counts were recorded for this clonotype. The chain couples TRBV14 to TRBJ2-2; D not resolved. Trimming pared 4 bases from V and 1 base from J, leaving 10 bases between. CDR1 and CDR2 from the germline V gene are SGHDN and FVKESK. This CDR3 region has 15 residues. In DNA form, the CDR3 reads TGTGCCAGCAGCCCCTACGTGGGGAACACCGGGGAGCTGTTTTTT. It translates to CASSPYVGNTGELFF.

This clonotype was recorded many times. The rearrangement links TRBV5-1 to TRBJ1-6, with TRBD1 matching over 8 bases. With 3 bases clipped from V and 6 bases from J, the junction kept 5 bases outside the gene matches. This CDR3 is 15 amino acids long. The V gene's germline CDR1 is SGHRS and CDR2 YFSETQ. CDR3 nucleotide sequence: TGCGCCAGCAGCTCGGAAGGACAGGGTAATTCACCCCTCCACTTT. Amino acid sequence: CASSSEGQGNSPLHF.

The chain couples TRBV2 to TRBJ1-6; maybe TRBD1 (6 bases). Germline CDR1 and CDR2: SNHLY and FYNNEI. V shed 8 bases and J shed 11 bases, with 16 bases lying between them. This CDR3 has 13 amino acids. Here the CDR3 reads CASGGDNKPPLHF. Written as DNA, the CDR3 is TGTGCCAGCGGTGGGGACAACAAGCCACCCCTCCACTTT.

Worth noting for this clonotype: The junction departs from the called germline gene at one end, perhaps through a read error. The gene calls are TRBV9 and TRBJ2-5; TRBD2 aligns across 9 bases. The CDR3 length is 14 residues. Germline CDR1 and CDR2: SGDLS and YYNGEE. CDR3: CASNRGGGQETQSF. CDR3 DNA sequence: TGTGCCAGCAACCGCGGGGGGGGGCAAGAGACCCAGTCCTTC.

This clonotype was counted at least ten times. The chain joins TRBV19 to TRBJ1-2; 7 nucleotides agree with TRBD1. V shed 4 bases and J 4 bases; nucleotides not matched to a gene: 6. Per germline, CDR1 LNHDA and CDR2 SQIVND (reference sequence). There are 14 residues in the CDR3. CDR3 nucleotides: TGTGCCAGTAGTAGAGGAGGGGGCATCTATGGCTACACCTTC. Amino acid sequence: CASSRGGGIYGYTF. The complete variable domain, with remaining parts taken from reference TRBV19 and TRBJ1-2, reads DGGITQSPKYLFRKEGQNVTLSCEQNLNHDAMYWYRQDPGQGLRLIYYSQIVNDFQKGDIAEGYSVSREKKESFPLTVTSAQKNPTAFYLCASSRGGGIYGYTFGSGTRLTVV.

This clonotype was seen at least ten times. This chain uses TRBV14 with TRBJ2-1; D unclear. This CDR3 is 14 amino acids long. The germline V and J ends were trimmed by 4 bases and 0 bases, with 7 bases remaining between them. Germline-derived CDR1 and CDR2 are SGHDN and FVKESK. The CDR3 DNA sequence: TGTGCCAGCAGCCGGGAATCCTCCTACAATGAGCAGTTCTTC. Its translation is CASSRESSYNEQFF.

This clonotype was seen many times. The rearrangement joins TRBV6-1 to TRBJ2-7; 7 bases agree with TRBD1. Trimming removed 6 bases from V and 12 bases from J; junction bases left unmatched: 11. Germline CDR1 and CDR2: MNHNS and SASEGT. This CDR3 is 12 amino acids long. The DNA for the CDR3 is TGTGCCAGCAGCGTGACAGGGATCGGTCGGTACTTC. Translation gives CASSVTGIGRYF.

In nucleotides, the CDR3 is TGTGCCAGCAGTCACGGGGGACAGGGGGCGCGAGAGCAGTACTTC. This translates into CASSHGGQGAREQYF. This rearrangement joins TRBV6-2 or TRBV6-3 to TRBJ2-7; TRBD1 aligns across 12 bases. Germline loops: CDR1 MNHEY, CDR2 SVGEGT. J was trimmed by 7 bases and V by 5 bases; bases with no gene match: 9. The CDR3 loop spans 15 amino acids.

This clonotype was found many times. The J gene is TRBJ2-5, the V gene TRBV6-5; no reliable D call. The CDR3 covers 12 residues. V was clipped by 6 bases and J by 5 bases, with 10 bases between them. Germline CDR1 is MNHEY and CDR2 is SVGAGI. The CDR3 reads CASRTPAETQYF. The CDR3 bases are TGTGCCAGCAGAACCCCAGCGGAGACCCAGTACTTC.

V gene TRBV6-6 combines with J gene TRBJ1-1; 7 bases agree with TRBD1. Germline CDR1 reads MNHNY; CDR2 reads SVGAGI (reference sequence). V dropped 5 bases and J dropped 10; count of bases not matched to a gene: 7. The length of the CDR3 is 12 residues. CDR3 amino acids: CASSQLQGSAFF. In nucleotides, the CDR3 is TGTGCCAGCAGTCAACTACAGGGGTCAGCTTTCTTT.

Points on this clonotype: A single base separates this from a much larger clone, so it may be a read error. Because it lacks the conserved phenylalanine or tryptophan at the end, this CDR3 is likely a read error. The chain is built from TRBV6-1 and TRBJ1-2; D is unresolved. The CDR3 covers 13 residues. The V end lost 3 bases, the J end lost 8 bases, and 13 bases lay between the germline ends. Germline assignment: CDR1 MNHNS and CDR2 SASEGT. DNA for the CDR3: TGTGCCAGCAGTGATTCTGCTGCGGACGGCTACACCTCC. Translating gives CASSDSAADGYTS.

This clonotype has ten or more counts. The genes are TRBV5-5 and TRBJ2-7; 8 bases fit TRBD2. The CDR3 totals 16 residues. V lost 1 base and J lost 4; bases outside the gene matches: 10. CDR1 and CDR2 (germline): SGHKS, YYEKEE (reference sequence). CDR3 region: CASSLLSGRAGYEQYF. In nucleotides, the CDR3 is TGTGCCAGCAGCTTGTTGTCCGGGAGGGCCGGGTACGAGCAGTACTTC.

The sample holds many counts of this clonotype. The V gene is TRBV18, the J gene TRBJ1-6, with a tentative D call TRBD1 (6 bases). Germline V gene lookup returns CDR1 KGHSH and CDR2 LQKENI. The V end was cut by 3 bases, the J end by 8 bases, with 11 bases between. The CDR3 has 14 amino acids. The CDR3 is CASSPASGDSPLHF. The CDR3 DNA reads as TGTGCCAGCTCACCTGCTTCAGGGGATTCACCCCTCCACTTT.

This clonotype occurred many times. A much larger clone sits a single nucleotide away, making a read error possible. Likely a read error: the CDR3 ends without its conserved phenylalanine or tryptophan. The chain has TRBV7-2 and TRBJ2-5, with TRBD2 matching over 11 bases. Unmatched junction bases numbered 4, after V lost 5 bases and J lost 5 bases. Germline CDR1 and CDR2: SGHTA and FQGNSA. This CDR3 has 14 residues. The CDR3 region has the DNA TGTGCCAGCAGCCTTAGCGGGAGGGCCGAGACCCAGTACCTC. Amino acid sequence: CASSLSGRAETQYL.

The sample holds many counts of this clonotype. This sequence joins TRBV4-1 and TRBJ2-3, with TRBD2 as a possible D gene (5 bases). V was trimmed by 1 base and J by 0 bases, leaving 8 bases between them. The CDR3 has 15 residues. Germline V gene data show CDR1 as MGHRA and CDR2 as YSYEKL. CDR3 region: CASSQGRGSTDTQYF. CDR3 in DNA: TGCGCCAGCAGCCAAGGTCGGGGAAGCACAGATACGCAGTATTTT.

At least ten counts were recorded for this clonotype. This chain connects TRBV5-8 to TRBJ2-1, with D possibly being TRBD1 (5 bases). Deletions cut 0 bases from V and 8 bases from J, with 9 bases between. The germline V gene has CDR1 SGHTS and CDR2 YDEGEE. The CDR3 spans 13 residues. CDR3 nucleotides: TGTGCCAGCAGCTTGGGTATAGGGGATGAGCAGTTCTTC. Translated, it gives CASSLGIGDEQFF. The whole variable domain, filled in from reference TRBV5-8 and TRBJ2-1, reads EAGVTQSPTHLIKTRGQQATLRCSPISGHTSVYWYQQALGLGLQFLLWYDEGEERNRGNFPPRFSGRQFPNYSSELNVNALELEDSALYLCASSLGIGDEQFFGPGTRLTVL.

In this sample, this clonotype turned up many times. The chain is built from TRBV5-1 and TRBJ2-1, with unresolved D. The CDR3 contains 13 residues. V lost 4 bases to trimming and J lost 3 bases, with 8 bases between them. CDR1 is SGHRS and CDR2 is YFSETQ in the germline V gene. The CDR3 protein is CASSPRFYNEQFF. As DNA, the CDR3 is TGCGCCAGCAGCCCAAGGTTCTACAATGAGCAGTTCTTC.

In this sample, this clonotype turned up many times. V usage is TRBV7-3 and J usage is TRBJ2-1, with D possibly being TRBD2 (6 bases). This CDR3 contains 14 residues. Trimming removed 4 bases at V and 6 bases at J, with 13 bases between. From germline, CDR1 is SGHTA and CDR2 FQGTGA. The CDR3 spells CASSSLEGLNEQFF. The CDR3 nucleotides are TGTGCCAGCAGCTCCCTGGAGGGCCTCAATGAGCAGTTCTTC.

The chain is built from TRBV18 and TRBJ1-6, with 7 bases identical to TRBD1. The CDR3 loop spans 14 amino acids. V lost 6 bases and J lost 13; bases outside the gene matches: 12. Germline-derived CDR1 and CDR2 are KGHSH and LQKENI. The CDR3: CASSVTGDSLPLHF. Here the CDR3 DNA reads TGTGCCAGCTCGGTAACAGGGGATTCCCTTCCCCTCCACTTT.

This clonotype was seen ten or more times. This rearrangement joins TRBV11-3 to TRBJ2-3, with no clear D. The CDR3 contains 14 residues. Looked up from germline, CDR1 is SGHNT and CDR2 is YENEEA. Trimming removed 0 bases from V and 2 bases from J, with 6 bases in between. CDR3 protein: CASSLDSSTDTQYF. Here the CDR3 DNA reads TGTGCCAGCAGCTTAGATAGTTCCACAGATACGCAGTATTTT.

Details on this clonotype: This may stem from a read error, because a much larger clone lies one nucleotide away. This chain uses TRBV5-1 with TRBJ2-7; 7 positions agree with TRBD2. Germline V CDR1 and CDR2: SGHRS, YFSETQ. The CDR3 has 16 residues. The CDR3 DNA is TGCGCCAACAGCTTGGATCACCGGGACTACCTTCGCGAGCAGTACTTC. This encodes CANSLDHRDYLREQYF.

This clonotype has ten or more counts. The chain carries TRBV5-1 and TRBJ2-1; 11 nucleotides align to TRBD2. The CDR3 sequence is 15 residues long. J was trimmed by 8 bases and V by 0 bases; bases with no gene match: 4. The germline CDR1 and CDR2 sequences are SGHRS and YFSETQ. CDR3 sequence (DNA): TGCGCCAGCAGCTTGGCTAGCGGGAGGTTGGATGAGCAGTTCTTC. Translating it yields CASSLASGRLDEQFF.